The rows below give T cell receptor beta chains drawn from one sample of a study of OX40 agonist ivuxolimab in advanced cancers. Only in-frame clones appear in the TCRdb table, and some are missing; sequencing was by immunoSEQ multiplex PCR. Of around 76,000 clones in the sample, approximately 95% were seen once. Here the sequenced sample was CD4+ or CD8+ T cells sorted from blood, taken in a trial of the OX40 agonist ivuxolimab. These receptors all stem from an adult with an advanced solid tumor such as melanoma, head and neck, liver or kidney cancer. Each CDR3 is given with its conserved first and last residue. Each record gives: clone size, CDR3 length, D gene, V gene, J gene, CDR3 DNA, CDR3 protein. The D gene is left open where the match is weak. Clone sizes are given selectively: once, few, many, or a class where the clone is expanded.

clone size: NA
CDR3 length: 14
D gene: NA
V gene: TRBV6-4
J gene: TRBJ2-5
CDR3 DNA: TGTGCCAGCAGGCCCCGCGGGTACCAAGAGACCCAGTACTTC
CDR3 protein: CASRPRGYQETQYF

clone size: once
CDR3 length: 11
D gene: NA
V gene: TRBV29-1
J gene: TRBJ1-2
CDR3 DNA: TGCAGCGGCAGGGGATTAGAGGGCTACACCTTC
CDR3 protein: CSGRGLEGYTF

clone size: NA
CDR3 length: 15
D gene: NA
V gene: TRBV27
J gene: TRBJ1-2
CDR3 DNA: TGTGCCAGCAGTTTATCGGGGCCCGGAGGGCATGGCTACACCTTC
CDR3 protein: CASSLSGPGGHGYTF

clone size: NA
CDR3 length: 15
D gene: NA
V gene: TRBV6-6
J gene: TRBJ2-7
CDR3 DNA: TGTGCCAGCAGTGCCCTCAGGGGGGGGGAACACGAGCAGTACTTC
CDR3 protein: CASSALRGGEHEQYF

clone size: NA
CDR3 length: 13
D gene: NA
V gene: TRBV27
J gene: TRBJ2-7
CDR3 DNA: TGTGCCAGCAGTCATCAGGGTTACCACGAGCAGTACTTC
CDR3 protein: CASSHQGYHEQYF

clone size: NA
CDR3 length: 15
D gene: NA
V gene: TRBV14
J gene: TRBJ1-2
CDR3 DNA: TGTGCCAGCAGCCACAAGGGATCAGGGTCCTATGGCTACACCTTC
CDR3 protein: CASSHKGSGSYGYTF

clone size: few
CDR3 length: 14
D gene: NA
V gene: TRBV7-9
J gene: TRBJ2-7
CDR3 DNA: TGTGCCAGCAGCTTAGCAGGTCTCTCCTACGAGCAGTACTTC
CDR3 protein: CASSLAGLSYEQYF

clone size: NA
CDR3 length: 14
D gene: TRBD2
V gene: TRBV10-3
J gene: TRBJ2-5
CDR3 DNA: TGTGCCATCAGTGAGTCGGGGGGGAAGGAGACCCAGTACTTC
CDR3 protein: CAISESGGKETQYF

clone size: NA
CDR3 length: 14
D gene: NA
V gene: TRBV4-1
J gene: TRBJ1-1
CDR3 DNA: TGCGCCAGCAGCCCTTATCAGGGGAACACTGAAGCTTTCTTT
CDR3 protein: CASSPYQGNTEAFF

clone size: NA
CDR3 length: 17
D gene: TRBD1
V gene: TRBV5-1
J gene: TRBJ1-1
CDR3 DNA: TGCGCCAGCAGCTCCAAAACCGGGACAGGGTTGAGCACTGAAGCTTTCTTT
CDR3 protein: CASSSKTGTGLSTEAFF

clone size: NA
CDR3 length: 15
D gene: TRBD1
V gene: TRBV10-3
J gene: TRBJ2-7
CDR3 DNA: TGTGCCATCAGTGAGTCAGGGACAGCCAACTACGAGCAGTACTTC
CDR3 protein: CAISESGTANYEQYF

clone size: once
CDR3 length: 14
D gene: NA
V gene: TRBV28
J gene: TRBJ1-2
CDR3 DNA: TGTGCCAGCAGTTTAAAGTGGGGAGCAAATGGCTACACCTTC
CDR3 protein: CASSLKWGANGYTF

clone size: few
CDR3 length: 12
D gene: NA
V gene: TRBV15
J gene: TRBJ1-2
CDR3 DNA: TGTGCCATCGGGAGCGACAGCTATGGCTACACCTTC
CDR3 protein: CAIGSDSYGYTF

clone size: NA
CDR3 length: 17
D gene: TRBD2
V gene: TRBV7-6
J gene: TRBJ2-2
CDR3 DNA: TGTGCCAGCAGCTTAATTGGGGCTAGCGGGGGAACCGGGGAGCTGTTTTTT
CDR3 protein: CASSLIGASGGTGELFF

clone size: NA
CDR3 length: 15
D gene: NA
V gene: TRBV5-8
J gene: TRBJ2-1
CDR3 DNA: TGTGCCAGCAGCCCTCACCCCAGCTCCTACAATGAGCAGTTCTTC
CDR3 protein: CASSPHPSSYNEQFF

clone size: NA
CDR3 length: 12
D gene: NA
V gene: TRBV5-1
J gene: TRBJ2-2
CDR3 DNA: TGCGCCAGCAGCGCGGGACTTAAGGAGCTGTTTTTT
CDR3 protein: CASSAGLKELFF

clone size: NA
CDR3 length: 14
D gene: NA
V gene: TRBV28
J gene: TRBJ2-7
CDR3 DNA: TGTGCCAGCAGTTTAGCGGGGAGCTCCTACGAGCAGTACTTC
CDR3 protein: CASSLAGSSYEQYF

clone size: NA
CDR3 length: 15
D gene: NA
V gene: TRBV15
J gene: TRBJ2-7
CDR3 DNA: TGTGCCACCAGCAGAGATCGGGATCAACCCTACGAGCAGTACTTC
CDR3 protein: CATSRDRDQPYEQYF

clone size: NA
CDR3 length: 13
D gene: NA
V gene: TRBV4-3
J gene: TRBJ2-7
CDR3 DNA: TGCGCCAGCAGCCAGACTCTTACCGACGAGCAGTACTTC
CDR3 protein: CASSQTLTDEQYF

clone size: once
CDR3 length: 15
D gene: TRBD2
V gene: TRBV19
J gene: TRBJ2-1
CDR3 DNA: TGTGCCAGTAGTATATGGGGGAGGGGTCGCAATGAGCAGTTCTTC
CDR3 protein: CASSIWGRGRNEQFF

clone size: NA
CDR3 length: 16
D gene: NA
V gene: TRBV5-4
J gene: TRBJ2-2
CDR3 DNA: TGTGCCAGCAGCTTCGGGATGGACGTGAACACCGGGGAGCTGTTTTTT
CDR3 protein: CASSFGMDVNTGELFF

clone size: NA
CDR3 length: 14
D gene: NA
V gene: TRBV4-3
J gene: TRBJ1-2
CDR3 DNA: TGCGCCAGCAGCCAAGATGGGGGTAACTATGGCTACACCTTC
CDR3 protein: CASSQDGGNYGYTF

clone size: NA
CDR3 length: 11
D gene: NA
V gene: TRBV7-2
J gene: TRBJ2-7
CDR3 DNA: TGTGCCAGCAGCCCATCCTACGAGCAGTACTTC
CDR3 protein: CASSPSYEQYF

clone size: NA
CDR3 length: 17
D gene: NA
V gene: TRBV19
J gene: TRBJ2-2
CDR3 DNA: TGTGCCAGTAGTATGAGTGGAACACCCCCGTCAACCGGGGAGCTGTTTTTT
CDR3 protein: CASSMSGTPPSTGELFF

clone size: NA
CDR3 length: 12
D gene: NA
V gene: TRBV11-2
J gene: TRBJ2-7
CDR3 DNA: TGTGCCAGCACTCAATCGGGCCACGAGCAGTACTTC
CDR3 protein: CASTQSGHEQYF

clone size: NA
CDR3 length: 12
D gene: NA
V gene: TRBV29-1
J gene: TRBJ2-2
CDR3 DNA: TGCAGCGCCGAAGGGGGACTTGGGGAGCTGTTTTTT
CDR3 protein: CSAEGGLGELFF

clone size: NA
CDR3 length: 14
D gene: NA
V gene: TRBV5-1
J gene: TRBJ1-1
CDR3 DNA: TGCGCCAGCAGCATAGGAGCAGGGGTCACTGAAGCTTTCTTT
CDR3 protein: CASSIGAGVTEAFF

clone size: NA
CDR3 length: 15
D gene: NA
V gene: TRBV27
J gene: TRBJ1-3
CDR3 DNA: TGTGCCAGCAGTGCCCGGGACACCTCTGGAAACACCATATATTTT
CDR3 protein: CASSARDTSGNTIYF

clone size: NA
CDR3 length: 16
D gene: TRBD1
V gene: TRBV4-1
J gene: TRBJ1-5
CDR3 DNA: TGCGCCAGCAGCCCCGTTACGACAGGGTATAATCAGCCCCAGCATTTT
CDR3 protein: CASSPVTTGYNQPQHF

clone size: NA
CDR3 length: 14
D gene: NA
V gene: TRBV4-2
J gene: TRBJ2-5
CDR3 DNA: TGTGCCAGCAGCCAAGAGCCGTACCAAGAGACCCAGTACTTC
CDR3 protein: CASSQEPYQETQYF

clone size: NA
CDR3 length: 15
D gene: TRBD2
V gene: TRBV5-1
J gene: TRBJ2-7
CDR3 DNA: TGCGCCAGCAGCTTGGACGCTAGCGGGAGCTACGAGCAGTACTTC
CDR3 protein: CASSLDASGSYEQYF

clone size: NA
CDR3 length: 16
D gene: TRBD2
V gene: TRBV5-1
J gene: TRBJ2-7
CDR3 DNA: TGCGCCAGCAGCTTGGTCGGGACTAGCGGGGTCCACGAGCAGTACTTC
CDR3 protein: CASSLVGTSGVHEQYF

clone size: NA
CDR3 length: 12
D gene: NA
V gene: TRBV6-5
J gene: TRBJ1-1
CDR3 DNA: TGTGCCAGCAGTTACGTGGTCACTGAAGCTTTCTTT
CDR3 protein: CASSYVVTEAFF